This TCR beta chain was profiled in a study of T-cell reconstitution after alpha-beta-depleted transplantation in children. Preparation of the TCRbeta library was carried out with unique molecular identifiers. TCRdb reanalysed the PCR reads using MiXCR and keeps one entry per CDR3 protein. The sample carries approximately 520,000 distinct CDR3 sequences, roughly 33% recorded once. The germline V and J ends were trimmed by 10 bases and 1 base, with 19 bases remaining between them. This CDR3 comprises 15 residues. This clonotype occurred once. Material: PBMCs from the stem cell graft donor, obtained from the stem cell graft. The clonotype comes from a human donor who donated a stem cell graft to a child with aplastic anemia. This chain joins TRBV12-3 or TRBV12-4 and TRBJ2-5; D is unclear. The CDR3 reads CATSPGPPGQETQYF. CDR3 coding DNA: TGTGCCACCTCCCCCGGGCCCCCAGGCCAAGAGACCCAGTACTTC.